The rows below give T cell receptor beta chains drawn from one sample of a study of PD-1 blockade in classical Hodgkin lymphoma. Method: immunoSEQ multiplex PCR; TCRdb's copy keeps in-frame clones and lacks some. This sample has approximately 160,000 clones, with 78% found just once. The sequencing used peripheral blood mononuclear cells (PBMCs), collected before the second cycle of nivolumab. These receptor sequences come from a human donor with classical Hodgkin lymphoma. Each CDR3 is given with its conserved first and last residue. D genes are given only for firm matches. For some rows the clone size is stated as once, few or many, or as a class when expanded; others skip it.

v_call: TRBV12-2
j_call: TRBJ2-7
d_call: .
clone_size: .
cdr3_aa: CASRSPRDRGTYEQYF
cdr3_nt: TGTGCAAGTCGCTCCCCCCGGGACAGGGGAACCTACGAGCAGTACTTC

v_call: TRBV7-2
j_call: TRBJ2-3
d_call: .
clone_size: .
cdr3_aa: CASSPGESTDTQYF
cdr3_nt: TGTGCCAGCAGTCCCGGGGAGAGCACAGATACGCAGTATTTT

v_call: TRBV7-2
j_call: TRBJ2-5
d_call: .
clone_size: .
cdr3_aa: CASSFRGQETQYF
cdr3_nt: TGTGCCAGCAGCTTCAGGGGACAAGAGACCCAGTACTTC

v_call: TRBV4-1
j_call: TRBJ1-2
d_call: .
clone_size: .
cdr3_aa: CASSLTRESGQTYGYTF
cdr3_nt: TGCGCCAGCAGCCTTACCCGGGAGTCAGGTCAGACCTATGGCTACACCTTC

v_call: TRBV11-2
j_call: TRBJ2-3
d_call: .
clone_size: .
cdr3_aa: CASSQLILPATQYF
cdr3_nt: TGTGCCAGCAGCCAACTTATACTCCCCGCGACGCAGTATTTT

v_call: TRBV9
j_call: TRBJ2-2
d_call: .
clone_size: .
cdr3_aa: CASSGTPNTGELFF
cdr3_nt: TGTGCCAGCAGCGGGACACCGAACACCGGGGAGCTGTTTTTT

v_call: TRBV6-4
j_call: TRBJ1-2
d_call: TRBD1
clone_size: .
cdr3_aa: CASSQTGNGYTF
cdr3_nt: TGTGCCAGCAGTCAGACAGGGAACGGCTACACCTTC

v_call: TRBV13
j_call: TRBJ1-3
d_call: TRBD1
clone_size: .
cdr3_aa: CASSFRDRAGNTIYF
cdr3_nt: TGTGCCAGCAGCTTCCGGGACAGGGCTGGAAACACCATATATTTT

v_call: TRBV15
j_call: TRBJ2-1
d_call: .
clone_size: .
cdr3_aa: CATSRDDGGTRSYNEQFF
cdr3_nt: TGTGCCACCAGCAGAGACGATGGTGGGACAAGGTCCTACAATGAGCAGTTCTTC

v_call: TRBV6-5
j_call: TRBJ2-3
d_call: .
clone_size: .
cdr3_aa: CASSLTDTQYF
cdr3_nt: TGTGCCAGCAGTTTGACAGATACGCAGTATTTT

v_call: TRBV2
j_call: TRBJ2-1
d_call: .
clone_size: .
cdr3_aa: CASSLTQSNEQFF
cdr3_nt: TGTGCCAGCAGTCTTACTCAGTCGAATGAGCAGTTCTTC

v_call: TRBV27
j_call: TRBJ1-2
d_call: TRBD1
clone_size: .
cdr3_aa: CASSPQSGQGAYGYTF
cdr3_nt: TGTGCCAGCAGTCCGCAATCCGGACAGGGGGCTTATGGCTACACCTTC

v_call: TRBV19
j_call: TRBJ2-7
d_call: .
clone_size: once
cdr3_aa: CASSMDLSYEQYF
cdr3_nt: TGTGCCAGTAGTATGGACCTCTCCTACGAGCAGTACTTC

v_call: TRBV9
j_call: TRBJ2-3
d_call: TRBD2
clone_size: .
cdr3_aa: CASSVGGLSGGATQYF
cdr3_nt: TGTGCCAGCAGCGTGGGAGGGTTGAGCGGGGGGGCCACCCAGTATTTT

v_call: TRBV6-5
j_call: TRBJ2-5
d_call: .
clone_size: .
cdr3_aa: CASSVSWTAQETQYF
cdr3_nt: TGTGCCAGCAGTGTATCCTGGACAGCCCAAGAGACCCAGTACTTC

v_call: TRBV7-9
j_call: TRBJ2-5
d_call: .
clone_size: .
cdr3_aa: CASSFGRETQYF
cdr3_nt: TGTGCCAGCAGCTTTGGAAGGGAGACCCAGTACTTC

v_call: TRBV6-5
j_call: TRBJ2-7
d_call: .
clone_size: .
cdr3_aa: CASSYLGGEQYF
cdr3_nt: TGTGCCAGCAGTTACTTGGGGGGCGAGCAGTACTTC

v_call: TRBV7-2
j_call: TRBJ2-2
d_call: .
clone_size: .
cdr3_aa: CASSQTGLPNTGELFF
cdr3_nt: TGTGCCAGCAGCCAAACAGGGTTACCGAACACCGGGGAGCTGTTTTTT

v_call: TRBV2
j_call: TRBJ1-2
d_call: .
clone_size: medium-sized
cdr3_aa: CASSGDVRSGTF
cdr3_nt: TGTGCCAGCAGTGGGGACGTCCGATCGGGGACCTTC

v_call: TRBV6-5
j_call: TRBJ1-2
d_call: .
clone_size: .
cdr3_aa: CASSYSAGNYGYTF
cdr3_nt: TGTGCCAGCAGTTACTCGGCCGGAAACTATGGCTACACCTTC

v_call: TRBV6-5
j_call: TRBJ1-6
d_call: .
clone_size: .
cdr3_aa: CASSYSAGIYNSPLHF
cdr3_nt: TGTGCCAGCAGTTACTCCGCAGGCATCTATAATTCACCCCTCCACTTT

v_call: TRBV5-4
j_call: TRBJ2-7
d_call: .
clone_size: .
cdr3_aa: CASSSAAGNRDEQYF
cdr3_nt: TGTGCCAGCAGCTCTGCGGCGGGGAACAGGGACGAGCAGTACTTC

v_call: TRBV28
j_call: TRBJ1-1
d_call: .
clone_size: .
cdr3_aa: CASSWRGSAEAFF
cdr3_nt: TGTGCCAGCAGTTGGCGGGGGAGCGCTGAAGCTTTCTTT

v_call: TRBV10-3
j_call: TRBJ2-5
d_call: .
clone_size: .
cdr3_aa: CAISEMGSPSYF
cdr3_nt: TGTGCCATCAGTGAGATGGGAAGTCCCAGTTACTTC